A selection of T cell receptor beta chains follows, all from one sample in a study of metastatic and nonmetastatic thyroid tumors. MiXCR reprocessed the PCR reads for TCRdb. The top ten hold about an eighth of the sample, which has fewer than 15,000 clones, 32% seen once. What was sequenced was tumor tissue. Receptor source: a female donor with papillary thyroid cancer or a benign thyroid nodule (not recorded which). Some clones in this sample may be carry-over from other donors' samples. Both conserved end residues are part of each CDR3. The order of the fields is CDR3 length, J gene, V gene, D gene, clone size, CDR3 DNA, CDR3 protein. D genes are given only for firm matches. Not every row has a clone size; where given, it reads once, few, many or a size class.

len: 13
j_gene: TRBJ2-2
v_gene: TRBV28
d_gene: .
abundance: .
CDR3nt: TGTGCCACCTACACTAGTGACACCGGGGAGCTGTTTTTT
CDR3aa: CATYTSDTGELFF

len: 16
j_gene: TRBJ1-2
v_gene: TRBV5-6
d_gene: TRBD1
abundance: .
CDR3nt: TGTGCCAGCAGCTTCCCCCACCGGGACAGGGGGTTTGGCTACACCTTC
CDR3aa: CASSFPHRDRGFGYTF

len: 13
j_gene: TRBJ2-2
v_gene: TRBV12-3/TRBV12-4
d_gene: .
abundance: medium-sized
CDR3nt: TGTGCCAGCAGTTTCCCAGGTCGCGGGGAGCTGTTTTTT
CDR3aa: CASSFPGRGELFF

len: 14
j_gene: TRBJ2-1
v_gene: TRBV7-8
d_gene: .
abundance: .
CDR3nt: TGTGCCAGCAGCTTCCAGTGGGGCGGCAATGAGCAGTTCTTC
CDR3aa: CASSFQWGGNEQFF

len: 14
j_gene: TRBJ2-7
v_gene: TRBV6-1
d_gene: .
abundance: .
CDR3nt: TGTGCCGGAGGGAGAAGCTGTGGGGCTCAAGAGCAGTACTTC
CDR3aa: CAGGRSCGAQEQYF

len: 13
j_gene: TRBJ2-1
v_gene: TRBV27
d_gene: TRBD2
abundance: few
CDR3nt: TGTGCCAGCAGTCCCTTAACTAGCGATGATCAGTTCTTC
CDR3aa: CASSPLTSDDQFF

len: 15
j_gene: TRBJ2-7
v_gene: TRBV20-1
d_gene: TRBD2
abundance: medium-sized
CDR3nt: TGCAGTGCTAGAGACCGACTAGCGGGAACCTACGAGCAGTACTTC
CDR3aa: CSARDRLAGTYEQYF

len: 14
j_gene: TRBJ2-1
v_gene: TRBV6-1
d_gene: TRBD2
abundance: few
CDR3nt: TGTGCCAGCAGTGTGCTAGCGGAGAACAATGAGCAGTTCTTC
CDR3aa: CASSVLAENNEQFF

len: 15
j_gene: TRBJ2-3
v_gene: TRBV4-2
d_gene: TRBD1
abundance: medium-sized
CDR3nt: TGTGCCAGCAGCAAGGACAGGGTCGACACAGATACGCAGTATTTT
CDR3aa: CASSKDRVDTDTQYF

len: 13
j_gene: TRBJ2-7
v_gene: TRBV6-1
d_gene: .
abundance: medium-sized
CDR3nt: TGTGCCAGCAGCACACAGGGAGGTGGCGAGCAGTACTTC
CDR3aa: CASSTQGGGEQYF

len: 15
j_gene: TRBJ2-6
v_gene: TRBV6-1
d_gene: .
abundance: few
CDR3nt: TGTGCCAGCAGTGAAGAAGACTCTGGGGCCAACGTCCTGACTTTC
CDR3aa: CASSEEDSGANVLTF

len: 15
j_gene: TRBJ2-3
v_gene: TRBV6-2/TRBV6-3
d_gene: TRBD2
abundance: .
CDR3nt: TGTGCCAGCAGGGAACTAGCGGGAGTTTCAGATACGCAGTATTTT
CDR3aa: CASRELAGVSDTQYF

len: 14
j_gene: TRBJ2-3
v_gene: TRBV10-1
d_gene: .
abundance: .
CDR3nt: TGCGCCAGCATCGAATCGGGAGCAGCAGATACGCAGTATTTT
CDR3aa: CASIESGAADTQYF

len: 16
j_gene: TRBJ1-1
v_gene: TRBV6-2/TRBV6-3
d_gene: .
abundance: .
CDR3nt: TGTGCCAGCAGTTTCGTACAGGACCCCTATAACACTGAAGCTTTCTTT
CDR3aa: CASSFVQDPYNTEAFF

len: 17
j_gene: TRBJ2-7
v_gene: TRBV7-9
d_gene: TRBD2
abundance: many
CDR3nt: TGTGCCAGCAGCCCCGGGCGGCTAGCGGGGGCCAACTACGAGCAGTACTTC
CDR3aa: CASSPGRLAGANYEQYF

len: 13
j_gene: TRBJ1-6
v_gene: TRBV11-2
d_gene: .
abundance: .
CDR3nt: TGTGCCAGCAGCTTAGGAGGGAAGCTTCCCCTCCACTTT
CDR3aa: CASSLGGKLPLHF

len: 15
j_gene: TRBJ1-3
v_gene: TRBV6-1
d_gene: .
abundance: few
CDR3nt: TGTGCCAGCAGTCCTTTGGAGGGCTCTGGAAACACCATATATTTT
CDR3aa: CASSPLEGSGNTIYF

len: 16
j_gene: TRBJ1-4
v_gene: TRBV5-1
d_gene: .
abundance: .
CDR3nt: TGCGCCAGCAGCTTGGGACCGACTGGACAGCTAGAAAAACTGTTTTTT
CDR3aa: CASSLGPTGQLEKLFF

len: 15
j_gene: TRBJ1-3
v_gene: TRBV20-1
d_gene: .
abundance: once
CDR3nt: TGCAGTGCTAGAGATCGTCGGCAGGGGAAGCACACCATATATTTT
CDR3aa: CSARDRRQGKHTIYF

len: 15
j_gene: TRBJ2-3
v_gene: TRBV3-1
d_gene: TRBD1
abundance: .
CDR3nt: TGTGCCAGCAGCCAAGGACAGGGCGACACAGATACGCAGTATTTT
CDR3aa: CASSQGQGDTDTQYF

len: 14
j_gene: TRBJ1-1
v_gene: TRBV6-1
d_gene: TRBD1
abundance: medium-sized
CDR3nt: TGTGCCAGCAGTGTTCAGGGGGCGAACACTGAAGCTTTCTTT
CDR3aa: CASSVQGANTEAFF

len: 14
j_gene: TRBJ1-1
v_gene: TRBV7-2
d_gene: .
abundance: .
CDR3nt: TGTGCCAGCAGCTTACAGGGTGGGGACACTGAAGCTTTCTTT
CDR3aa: CASSLQGGDTEAFF

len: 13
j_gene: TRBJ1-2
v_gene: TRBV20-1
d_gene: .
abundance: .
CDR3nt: TGCAGTGCCGGAGAGGGGGCTAACTATGGCTACACCTTC
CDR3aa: CSAGEGANYGYTF

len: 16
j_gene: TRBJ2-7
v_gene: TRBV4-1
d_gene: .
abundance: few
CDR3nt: TGCGCCTGCAGCTTCTCGACGCGGGGTGGCGCCTACGAGCAGTACTTC
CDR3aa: CACSFSTRGGAYEQYF

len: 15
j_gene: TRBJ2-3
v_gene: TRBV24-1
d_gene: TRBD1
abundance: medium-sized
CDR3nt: TGTGCCACCAGTGACTCGACAGGGGATATGGATACGCAGTATTTT
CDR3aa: CATSDSTGDMDTQYF

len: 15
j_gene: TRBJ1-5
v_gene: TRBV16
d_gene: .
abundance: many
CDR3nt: TGTGCCAGCAGCCAATCGTCGGGGCACAATCAGCCCCAGCATTTT
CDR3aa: CASSQSSGHNQPQHF

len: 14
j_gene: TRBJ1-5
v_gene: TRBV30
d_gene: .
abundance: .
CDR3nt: TGTGCCTGGAGTGTGGGGGTTGGGGGGCAGCCCCAGCATTTT
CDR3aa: CAWSVGVGGQPQHF

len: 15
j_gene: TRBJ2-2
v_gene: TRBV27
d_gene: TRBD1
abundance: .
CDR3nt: TGTGCCAGCAGAAGCGGGACAGGGGGCGGCGGGGAGCTGTTTTTT
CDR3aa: CASRSGTGGGGELFF